The 17 T cell receptor beta chains below come from one sample, sequenced in a study of blood T cell repertoires in COVID-19. Produced via immunoSEQ multiplex PCR; TCRdb's table is partial and in-frame only. The repertoire consists of under 50,000 clones, with over 75% occurring once and the leading ten covering roughly 32%. Sequencing used peripheral blood. The receptor set was obtained from a man in his sixties or seventies with active COVID-19.

This chain joins TRBV15 and TRBJ1-5; TRBD1 might be the D (6 bases). CDR1 LNHNV and CDR2 YYDKDF come from the germline V gene (reference sequence). V was trimmed by 9 bases and J by 3 bases, leaving 9 bases between them. The CDR3 consists of 12 residues. CDR3 nucleotides: TGTGCCACTCAGGGGCCCAATCAGCCCCAGCATTTT. Translation gives CATQGPNQPQHF.

This CDR3 is CASSRWGVGEQFF. DNA of the CDR3: TGTGCCAGCAGTCGATGGGGGGTTGGTGAGCAGTTCTTC. The V and J genes are TRBV28 and TRBJ2-1, with a possible D match to TRBD2 (6 bases). The germline V gene has CDR1 MDHEN and CDR2 SYDVKM. Trimming shortened V by 5 bases and J by 9 bases, and 14 bases separated the two germline ends. CDR3 length: 13 residues.

The V call is TRBV2, the J call TRBJ2-6; TRBD1 matches 8 bases. V shed 6 bases and J 2 bases; nucleotides not matched to a gene: 15. Germline V gene lookup returns CDR1 SNHLY and CDR2 FYNNEI. This CDR3 has 19 amino acids. Here the CDR3 reads CASSYLVGQGLAGANVLTF. CDR3 sequence (DNA): TGTGCCAGCAGCTACCTCGTCGGACAGGGATTAGCTGGGGCCAACGTCCTGACTTTC.

The chain joins TRBV11-2 to TRBJ1-6; D gene uncertain. This CDR3 is built from 17 residues. Germline V gene lookup returns CDR1 SGHAT and CDR2 FQNNGV. V was shortened by 1 base and J by 0 bases, with 10 bases between the two germline ends. DNA of the CDR3: TGTGCCAGCAGCTTAGCTAAATCGAGCTCCTATAATTCACCCCTCCACTTT. Translation gives CASSLAKSSSYNSPLHF.

The rearrangement links TRBV9 to TRBJ2-5; 9 bases fit TRBD1. The CDR3 is 16 residues long. Germline-derived CDR1 and CDR2 are SGDLS and YYNGEE. Trimming at V came to 2 bases and at J to 2 bases, leaving 7 bases not matched to a gene. CDR3 nucleotides: TGTGCCAGCAGCGTGGACAGGGGATTGGGGCAAGAGACCCAGTACTTC. Its protein is CASSVDRGLGQETQYF.

The chain has TRBV18 and TRBJ1-4; D might be TRBD1 (6 bases). Germline CDR1 reads KGHSH; CDR2 reads LQKENI. CDR3 size: 15 residues. The V end lost 3 bases, the J end lost 4 bases, and 12 bases lay between the germline ends. The chain's CDR3 is CASSPPGTRNEKLFF. The CDR3 DNA is TGTGCCAGCTCACCGCCCGGGACACGTAATGAAAAACTGTTTTTT.

This clone was counted between two and nine times. The rearrangement joins TRBV11-2 to TRBJ1-2; possibly TRBD1 for D (6 bases). Germline CDR1 is SGHAT and CDR2 is FQNNGV. This CDR3 is built from 14 residues. The V end lost 0 bases, the J end lost 6 bases, and 11 bases lay between the germline ends. In DNA form, the CDR3 reads TGTGCCAGCAGCTTAGACGGGCCAGGGGATGGCTACACCTTC. It specifies CASSLDGPGDGYTF.

There are a few counts of this clone. The J gene is TRBJ2-5, the V gene TRBV18; 7 positions match TRBD2. This CDR3 has 14 amino acids. The V segment lost 0 bases and the J segment 5 bases; nucleotides outside the gene matches: 3. Germline CDR1 KGHSH, CDR2 LQKENI. CDR3 bases: TGTGCCAGCTCACCACCTGCGGGAGACGAGACCCAGTACTTC. It translates to CASSPPAGDETQYF.

The chain carries TRBV5-1 and TRBJ1-3, with D possibly matching TRBD1 (5 bases). With 2 bases removed from V and 0 bases from J, the gap between germline ends came to 9 bases. Per the germline V gene, CDR1 is SGHRS and CDR2 is YFSETQ. The CDR3 is 15 amino acids. The CDR3 spells CASSFDRPSGNTIYF. As DNA, the CDR3 is TGCGCCAGCAGCTTCGACAGACCCTCTGGAAACACCATATATTTT.

This chain joins TRBV7-9 and TRBJ2-2; the D gene is possibly TRBD2 (6 bases). Germline V gene sequence: CDR1 SEHNR, CDR2 FQNEAQ (reference sequence). The CDR3 spans 17 residues. Trimming stripped 1 base from V and 3 bases from J, with 15 bases between. The CDR3 sequence: CASSLDRGRGYTGELFF. CDR3 bases: TGTGCCAGCAGCTTAGATCGGGGCCGGGGGTACACCGGGGAGCTGTTTTTT.

The table lists this clone with a few counts. This rearrangement joins TRBV5-4 to TRBJ2-7; a weak D match, TRBD2 (5 bases). V was trimmed by 6 bases and J by 4 bases, leaving 14 bases between them. The CDR3 has 13 amino acids. Germline CDR1 SGHNT, CDR2 YYREEE (reference sequence). The CDR3 here is CASTRRGEYEQYF. The CDR3 coding sequence is TGTGCCAGCACCCGTCGGGGAGAGTACGAGCAGTACTTC. Full variable domain (rest looked up from reference TRBV5-4 and TRBJ2-7): ETGVTQSPTHLIKTRGQQVTLRCSSQSGHNTVSWYQQALGQGPQFIFQYYREEENGRGNFPPRFSGLQFPNYSSELNVNALELDDSALYLCASTRRGEYEQYFGPGTRLTVT.

V usage is TRBV28 and J usage is TRBJ2-2, with D possibly matching TRBD2 (7 bases). This CDR3 has 14 residues. Germline lookup yields CDR1 MDHEN and CDR2 SYDVKM. Trimming took off 6 bases at V and 8 bases at J, with 16 bases between the two ends. CDR3 nucleotides: TGTGCCAGCAGCACCTGGGGGGGCGTGGGGGAGCTGTTTTTT. Its translation is CASSTWGGVGELFF.

This CDR3 is CASRGTSGRGSEQFF. Here the CDR3 DNA reads TGTGCCAGCCGCGGGACTAGCGGGCGCGGGAGTGAGCAGTTCTTC. The rearrangement links TRBV9 to TRBJ2-1; 12 positions match TRBD2. With V trimmed by 7 bases and J by 9 bases, 11 bases remained unmatched. Germline values: CDR1 SGDLS, CDR2 YYNGEE. This CDR3 contains 15 residues.

The V and J genes are TRBV7-2 and TRBJ1-2; D gene ambiguous. CDR3 length equals 14 residues. Trimming took off 1 base at V and 0 bases at J, with 6 bases between the two ends. CDR1 is SGHTA and CDR2 is FQGNSA in the germline V gene. CDR3 residues: CASSLEYSNYGYTF. The CDR3 nucleotides read TGTGCCAGCAGCTTAGAATATTCTAACTATGGCTACACCTTC. Complete variable domain (other parts from reference TRBV7-2 and TRBJ1-2): GAGVSQSPSNKVTEKGKDVELRCDPISGHTALYWYRQSLGQGLEFLIYFQGNSAPDKSGLPSDRFSAERTGGSVSTLTIQRTQQEDSAVYLCASSLEYSNYGYTFGSGTRLTVV.

Concerning this clone itself: Within the sample, other DNA sequences also encode this same CDR3. The V gene is TRBV18, the J gene TRBJ2-7, with 9 bases aligning to TRBD1. J lost 6 bases, V lost 3 bases, and 3 bases had no gene match. The germline V gene has CDR1 KGHSH and CDR2 LQKENI. The CDR3 is made up of 13 amino acids. The CDR3 sequence: CASSPRTGVEQYF. CDR3 bases: TGTGCCAGCTCACCGCGGACAGGGGTCGAGCAGTACTTC.

This clone was seen a few times. The rearrangement uses TRBV7-9 and TRBJ1-3, with 8 bases matching TRBD1. The germline CDR1 and CDR2 sequences are SEHNR and FQNEAQ (reference sequence). This CDR3 spans 14 amino acids. Trimming cost V 5 bases and J 6 bases; bases outside gene matches: 6. The DNA for the CDR3 is TGTGCCAGCAGCCCCTCGACAGGGGTAAACACCATATATTTT. Translated, it gives CASSPSTGVNTIYF.

The chain employs TRBV7-2 and TRBJ1-2; no clear D gene. Germline loops: CDR1 SGHTA, CDR2 FQGNSA. V was shortened by 3 bases and J by 6 bases, with 11 bases between the two germline ends. This CDR3 region has 13 residues. CDR3 sequence reads: CASSFTVTDGYTF. The DNA for the CDR3 is TGTGCCAGCAGCTTCACAGTTACGGATGGCTACACCTTC.